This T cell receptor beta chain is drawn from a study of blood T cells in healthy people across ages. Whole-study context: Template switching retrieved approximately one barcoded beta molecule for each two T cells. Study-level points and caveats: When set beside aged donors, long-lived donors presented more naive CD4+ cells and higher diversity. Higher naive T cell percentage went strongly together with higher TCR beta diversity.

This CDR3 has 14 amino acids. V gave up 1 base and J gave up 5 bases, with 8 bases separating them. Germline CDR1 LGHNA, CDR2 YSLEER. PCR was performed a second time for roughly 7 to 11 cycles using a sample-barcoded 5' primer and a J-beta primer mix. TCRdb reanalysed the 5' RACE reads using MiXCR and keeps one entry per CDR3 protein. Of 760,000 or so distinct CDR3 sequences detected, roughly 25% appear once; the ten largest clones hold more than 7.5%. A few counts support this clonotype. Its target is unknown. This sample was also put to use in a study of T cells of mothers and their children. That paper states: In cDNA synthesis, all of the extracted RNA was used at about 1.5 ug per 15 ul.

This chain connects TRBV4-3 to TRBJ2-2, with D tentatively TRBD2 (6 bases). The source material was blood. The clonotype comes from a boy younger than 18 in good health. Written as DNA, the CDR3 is TGCGCCAGCAGCCAAGTGGCGGGGACCGGGGAGCTGTTTTTT. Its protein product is CASSQVAGTGELFF.